The 10 T cell receptor beta chains below come from one sample, sequenced in a study of blood T cell repertoires in COVID-19 (dated by TCRdb to the early 2020s). Receptor libraries were prepared by the immunoSEQ multiplex PCR assay. The table was pulled from immuneACCESS by TCRdb, which kept in-frame rearrangements only. Such tables lose some clones; where checked, under half of the loss comes from unresolved V genes, and the rest has no known cause. This sample is represented by under 200,000 clones; 60% to 85% of them were singletons. The ten largest clones add up to 8% to 9.5% of the sample. The source material was peripheral blood. Source of these receptors: a man aged 60 to 75 with acute or convalescent COVID-19.

This chain uses TRBV15 with TRBJ2-5; a possible D gene is TRBD2 (6 bases). Germline-derived CDR1 and CDR2 are LNHNV and YYDKDF (reference sequence). This CDR3 contains 18 residues. Trimming left V 0 bases short and J 5 bases short, with 22 bases between. CDR3 loop: CATSRDTPMTRSLETQYF. CDR3 bases: TGTGCCACCAGCAGAGATACCCCCATGACTAGAAGTCTCGAGACCCAGTACTTC.

This rearrangement joins TRBV5-5 to TRBJ2-3; tentatively, D is TRBD2 (6 bases). In germline, CDR1 is SGHKS, CDR2 YYEKEE (reference sequence). The CDR3 runs to 16 residues. V was clipped by 0 bases and J by 5 bases, with 16 bases between them. CDR3 in amino acids: CASSLAEPGGVDTQYF. DNA for the CDR3: TGTGCCAGCAGCTTGGCGGAGCCCGGGGGTGTAGATACGCAGTATTTT.

This chain links TRBV5-1 with TRBJ1-1; no clear D. This CDR3 comprises 13 residues. V shed 7 bases and J shed 2 bases, with 12 bases lying between them. From germline, CDR1 is SGHRS and CDR2 YFSETQ. CDR3: CASGITGNTEAFF. CDR3 in DNA: TGCGCCAGCGGGATAACGGGAAACACTGAAGCTTTCTTT.

In nucleotides, the CDR3 is TGTGCCAGCAGCGCCACTAGCGGGGGGGCTGAGACCCAGTACTTC. Translation gives CASSATSGGAETQYF. J is TRBJ2-5 and V is TRBV7-2; TRBD2 matches at 13 bases. The trim removed 5 bases at V and 5 bases at J, leaving 5 bases unmatched. Germline V gives CDR1 SGHTA, CDR2 FQGNSA. This CDR3 is built from 15 residues.

This chain links TRBV4-2 with TRBJ1-1; the match to TRBD1 covers 9 bases. V lost 4 bases to trimming and J lost 3 bases; unmatched junction nucleotides: 6. The CDR3 has 15 amino acids. Germline loops: CDR1 LGHNA, CDR2 YNFKEQ. Written as DNA, the CDR3 is TGTGCCAGCAGCCTACGGACAGGGGATTACACTGAAGCTTTCTTT. Translated, it gives CASSLRTGDYTEAFF.

The chain recombines TRBV19 with TRBJ2-1; no definite D call. The CDR3 consists of 12 residues. The germline CDR1 and CDR2 sequences are LNHDA and SQIVND (reference sequence). Trimming stripped 6 bases from V and 9 bases from J, with 12 bases between. CDR3 coding DNA: TGTGCCAGTAGCTTGAAGAGTCCTGAGCAGTTCTTC. As protein: CASSLKSPEQFF. The variable domain in full, completed from reference TRBV19 and TRBJ2-1, reads DGGITQSPKYLFRKEGQNVTLSCEQNLNHDAMYWYRQDPGQGLRLIYYSQIVNDFQKGDIAEGYSVSREKKESFPLTVTSAQKNPTAFYLCASSLKSPEQFFGPGTRLTVL.

This chain joins TRBV7-9 and TRBJ2-3, with TRBD1 identical over 10 bases. J was trimmed by 4 bases and V by 3 bases; bases with no gene match: 10. The germline V gene encodes CDR1 SEHNR and CDR2 FQNEAQ (reference sequence). CDR3 length: 17 amino acids. DNA for the CDR3: TGTGCCAGCAGCTTGGCCATCGACAGGGGGCGAGCAGATACGCAGTATTTT. This codes for CASSLAIDRGRADTQYF.

The chain couples TRBV10-1 to TRBJ2-7; weak D call: TRBD2 (5 bases). The CDR3 has 10 amino acids. The germline V gene has CDR1 WNHNN and CDR2 SYGVQD (reference sequence). Trimming pared 8 bases from V and 6 bases from J, leaving 8 bases between. The CDR3 is CASPRGEQYF. The CDR3 DNA sequence: TGCGCCAGCCCCCGGGGCGAGCAGTACTTC.

The chain links TRBV10-3 to TRBJ1-1; unclear D gene. CDR1 and CDR2 (germline): ENHRY, SYGVKD. The CDR3 sequence is 14 residues long. V was shortened by 7 bases and J by 0 bases, with 12 bases between the two germline ends. The CDR3 spells CAIKLSGVNTEAFF. Here the CDR3 DNA reads TGTGCCATCAAGTTGTCCGGGGTGAACACTGAAGCTTTCTTT.

The rearrangement joins TRBV2 to TRBJ2-5; TRBD1 matches at 8 bases. Germline lookup yields CDR1 SNHLY and CDR2 FYNNEI. This CDR3 has 15 residues. Trimming at V came to 8 bases and at J to 5 bases, leaving 13 bases not matched to a gene. The CDR3, as DNA: TGTGCCAGCGGGGGCCGGACAGGGACGGGTGAGACCCAGTACTTC. Its translation is CASGGRTGTGETQYF.